Shown below are 3 T cell receptor beta chains from a single sample sequenced in a study of prognosis after radiotherapy for stage I lung cancer. With two-round multiplex PCR, TCR beta CDR3 sequences were amplified from genomic DNA. Initially, in first-round PCR, primers specific to each TRBV and TRBJ gene were used. Using its own MiXCR run on the multiplex PCR reads, TCRdb lists one record per CDR3 protein. Among about 21,000 distinct CDR3 sequences listed, roughly 41% were seen once. The input for sequencing was PBMCs, taken before or after stereotactic body radiation therapy (not recorded which). The receptors shown here come from a donor older than 45 with non-small cell lung cancer.

The gene calls are TRBV12-3 or TRBV12-4 and TRBJ1-2; 11 bases fit TRBD1. The V and J ends lost 1 base and 9 bases, in that order; junction bases with no gene match: 7. This CDR3 is 15 amino acids long. CDR3 loop: CASSLEVGTGGRYTF. The CDR3 region has the DNA TGTGCCAGCAGTTTAGAGGTTGGGACAGGGGGTCGCTACACCTTC.

This clonotype was counted ten times or more. The chain carries TRBV12-3 or TRBV12-4 and TRBJ2-2; D call uncertain. Trimming stripped 6 bases from V and 3 bases from J, with 14 bases between. The CDR3 is 15 amino acids. The CDR3 DNA reads TGTGCCAGCAGCCCCGCGAACCCCCACACCGGGGAGCTGTTTTTT. It codes for CASSPANPHTGELFF.

This clonotype appeared many times. The rearrangement uses TRBV11-2 and TRBJ2-5, with TRBD2 as a possible D gene (6 bases). This CDR3 spans 16 amino acids. CDR1 and CDR2 (germline): SGHAT, FQNNGV. The V end was cut by 1 base, the J end by 4 bases, with 16 bases between. The CDR3 DNA follows: TGTGCCAGCAGCTTAGTCCCGGGAGCTAGGGGAGAGACCCAGTACTTC. Translated: CASSLVPGARGETQYF.